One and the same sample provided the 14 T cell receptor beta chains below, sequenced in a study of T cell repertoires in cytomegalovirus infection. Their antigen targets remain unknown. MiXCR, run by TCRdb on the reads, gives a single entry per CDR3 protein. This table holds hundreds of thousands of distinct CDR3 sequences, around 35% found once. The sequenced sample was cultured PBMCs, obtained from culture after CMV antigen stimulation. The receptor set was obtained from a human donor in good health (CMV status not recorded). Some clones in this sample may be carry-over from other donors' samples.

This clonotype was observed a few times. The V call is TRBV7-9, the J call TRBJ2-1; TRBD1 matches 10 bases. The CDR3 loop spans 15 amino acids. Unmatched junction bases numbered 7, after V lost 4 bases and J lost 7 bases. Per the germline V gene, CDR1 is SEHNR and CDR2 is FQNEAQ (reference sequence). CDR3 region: CASSWRTGGENEQFF. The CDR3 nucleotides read TGTGCCAGCAGCTGGAGGACAGGGGGGGAAAATGAGCAGTTCTTC.

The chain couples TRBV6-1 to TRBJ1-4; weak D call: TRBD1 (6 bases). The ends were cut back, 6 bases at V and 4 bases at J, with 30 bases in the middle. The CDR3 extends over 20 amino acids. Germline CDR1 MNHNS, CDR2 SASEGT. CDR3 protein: CASSEARRGLIRSLNEKLFF. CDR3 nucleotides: TGTGCCAGCAGCGAGGCCCGCAGGGGCCTCATTAGATCCCTTAATGAAAAACTGTTTTTT.

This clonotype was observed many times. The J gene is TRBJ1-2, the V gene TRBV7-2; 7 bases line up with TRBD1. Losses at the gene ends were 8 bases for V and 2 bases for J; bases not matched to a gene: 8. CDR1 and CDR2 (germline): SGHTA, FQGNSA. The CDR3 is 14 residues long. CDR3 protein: CASGSSQGNYGYTF. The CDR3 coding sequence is TGTGCCAGCGGTTCATCACAGGGGAACTATGGCTACACCTTC. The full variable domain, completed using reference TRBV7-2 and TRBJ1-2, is GAGVSQSPSNKVTEKGKDVELRCDPISGHTALYWYRQSLGQGLEFLIYFQGNSAPDKSGLPSDRFSAERTGGSVSTLTIQRTQQEDSAVYLCASGSSQGNYGYTFGSGTRLTVV.

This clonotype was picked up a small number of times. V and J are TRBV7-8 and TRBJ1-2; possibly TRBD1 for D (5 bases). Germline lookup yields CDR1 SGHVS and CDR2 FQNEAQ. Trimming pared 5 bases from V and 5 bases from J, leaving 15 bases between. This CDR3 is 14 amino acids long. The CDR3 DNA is TGTGCCAGCAGCCACGGTGGGACGGTATATGGCTACACCTTC. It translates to CASSHGGTVYGYTF. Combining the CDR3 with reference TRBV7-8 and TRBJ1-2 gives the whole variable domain GAGVSQSPRYKVAKRGQDVALRCDPISGHVSLFWYQQALGQGPEFLTYFQNEAQLDKSGLPSDRFFAERPEGSVSTLKIQRTQQEDSAVYLCASSHGGTVYGYTFGSGTRLTVV.

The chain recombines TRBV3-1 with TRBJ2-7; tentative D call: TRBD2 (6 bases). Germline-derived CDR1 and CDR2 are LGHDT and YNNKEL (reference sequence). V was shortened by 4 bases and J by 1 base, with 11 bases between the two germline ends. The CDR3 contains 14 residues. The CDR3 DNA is TGTGCCAGCAGCCGTCGGGAGCGGTCCTACGAGCAGTACTTC. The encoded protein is CASSRRERSYEQYF.

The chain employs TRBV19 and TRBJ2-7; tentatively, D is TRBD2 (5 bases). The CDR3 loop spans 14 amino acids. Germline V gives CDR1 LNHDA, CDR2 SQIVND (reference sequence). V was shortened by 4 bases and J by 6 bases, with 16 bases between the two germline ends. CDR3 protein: CASSTSGPGGEQYV. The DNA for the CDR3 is TGTGCCAGTAGTACCAGCGGACCGGGCGGCGAGCAGTACGTC.

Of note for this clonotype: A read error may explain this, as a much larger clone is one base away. CDR3 coding DNA: TGTGCCAGCGGCCCTCTGGCAGGGGGGACTGGAAACACCATATATTTT. Translating gives CASGPLAGGTGNTIYF. The chain is built from TRBV7-2 and TRBJ1-3; TRBD1 matches 7 bases. The germline gives CDR1 SGHTA, CDR2 FQGNSA. V lost 8 bases to trimming and J lost 2 bases; unmatched junction nucleotides: 12. The CDR3 is 16 residues long.

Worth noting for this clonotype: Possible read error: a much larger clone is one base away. The CDR3 is CASSFRQGQANYGCTF. The CDR3 coding sequence is TGTGCCAGCAGCTTCCGACAGGGCCAAGCTAACTATGGCTGCACCTTC. J is TRBJ1-2 and V is TRBV7-2; 7 positions agree with TRBD1. CDR1 is SGHTA and CDR2 is FQGNSA in the germline V gene. This CDR3 has 16 residues. The full variable domain, with the rest looked up from reference TRBV7-2 and TRBJ1-2, is GAGVSQSPSNKVTEKGKDVELRCDPISGHTALYWYRQSLGQGLEFLIYFQGNSAPDKSGLPSDRFSAERTGGSVSTLTIQRTQQEDSAVYLCASSFRQGQANYGCTFGSGTRLTVV.

CDR3 DNA: TGTGCCAGCAGCGTAGGGGGGGCGCCCCCACACAATGAGCAGTTCTTC. Amino acids: CASSVGGAPPHNEQFF. V usage is TRBV9 and J usage is TRBJ2-1; D tentatively reads TRBD1 or TRBD2 (6 bases each). This CDR3 contains 16 residues. V gave up 0 bases and J gave up 5 bases, with 15 bases separating them. Germline V gene lookup returns CDR1 SGDLS and CDR2 YYNGEE.

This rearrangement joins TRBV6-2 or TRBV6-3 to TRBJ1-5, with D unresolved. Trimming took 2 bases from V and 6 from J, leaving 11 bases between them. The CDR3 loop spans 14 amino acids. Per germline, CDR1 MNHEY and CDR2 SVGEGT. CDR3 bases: TGTGCCAGCAGTTACCCGACTTGGGGTCAGCCCCAGCATTTT. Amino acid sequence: CASSYPTWGQPQHF.

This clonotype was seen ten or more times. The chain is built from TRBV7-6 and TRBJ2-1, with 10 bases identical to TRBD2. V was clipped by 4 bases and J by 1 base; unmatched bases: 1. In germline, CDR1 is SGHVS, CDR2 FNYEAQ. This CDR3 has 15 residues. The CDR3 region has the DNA TGTGCCAGCAGCTCACTAGCGGGATCCTACAATGAGCAGTTCTTC. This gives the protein CASSSLAGSYNEQFF. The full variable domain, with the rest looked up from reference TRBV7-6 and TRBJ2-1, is GAGVSQSPRYKVTKRGQDVALRCDPISGHVSLYWYRQALGQGPEFLTYFNYEAQQDKSGLPNDRFSAERPEGSISTLTIQRTEQRDSAMYRCASSSLAGSYNEQFFGPGTRLTVL.

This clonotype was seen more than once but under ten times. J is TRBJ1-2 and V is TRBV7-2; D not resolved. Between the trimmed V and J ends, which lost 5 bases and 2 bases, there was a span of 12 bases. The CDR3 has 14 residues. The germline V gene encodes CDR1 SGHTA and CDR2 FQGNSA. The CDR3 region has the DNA TGTGCCAGCAGCCGAGGCGTCCAGAACTATGGCTACACCTTC. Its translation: CASSRGVQNYGYTF.

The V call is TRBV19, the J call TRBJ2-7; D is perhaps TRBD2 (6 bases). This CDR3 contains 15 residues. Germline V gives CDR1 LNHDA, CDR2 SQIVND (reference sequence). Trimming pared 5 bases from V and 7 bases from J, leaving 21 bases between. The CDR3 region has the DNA TGTGCCAGTAGTCCGACCGGGACTCCCTCCGGAGAGCAGTACGTC. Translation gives CASSPTGTPSGEQYV.

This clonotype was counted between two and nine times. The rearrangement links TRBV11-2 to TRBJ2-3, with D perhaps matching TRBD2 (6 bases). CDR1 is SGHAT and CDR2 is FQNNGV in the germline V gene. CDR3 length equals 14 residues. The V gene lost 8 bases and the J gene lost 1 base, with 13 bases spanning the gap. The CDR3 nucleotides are TGTGCCAGCGGAACCGGCGGGGGCACAGATACGCAGTATTTT. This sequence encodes CASGTGGGTDTQYF.